This entry lists 10 T cell receptor beta chains sequenced from one sample in a study of blood T cell repertoires in COVID-19 (dated by TCRdb to 2018 to 2020). The library was generated by the immunoSEQ multiplex PCR assay. The table was pulled from immuneACCESS by TCRdb, which kept in-frame rearrangements only. Such tables lose some clones; where checked, under half of the loss comes from unresolved V genes, and the rest has no known cause. Across this sample there are under 85,000 clones, with roughly three quarters seen only once. The top ten clones comprise less than 20% of the sample. The material sequenced was peripheral blood. These receptors came from a man older than 75 with acute or convalescent COVID-19.

V gene TRBV6-5 combines with J gene TRBJ2-2; maybe TRBD2 (5 bases). In germline, CDR1 is MNHEY, CDR2 SVGAGI. The CDR3 contains 13 residues. V was cut by 10 bases and J by 2 bases, with 11 bases left in between. CDR3 bases: TGTGCCATCCGAGGGCTAAACACCGGGGAGCTGTTTTTT. Protein sequence: CAIRGLNTGELFF.

The gene calls are TRBV7-9 and TRBJ2-1; perhaps TRBD2 as D (5 bases). V lost 2 bases, J lost 7 bases, and 9 bases lay in between. CDR1 SEHNR and CDR2 FQNEAQ come from the germline V gene (reference sequence). CDR3 length: 13 residues. CDR3 sequence: CASSLRTWNEQFF. The DNA of the CDR3 is TGTGCCAGCAGCTTACGGACTTGGAATGAGCAGTTCTTC.

CDR3 region: CASSLASPATNEKLFF. The CDR3 nucleotides read TGTGCCAGCAGCTTAGCGTCTCCTGCAACTAATGAAAAACTGTTTTTT. The chain has TRBV7-2 and TRBJ1-4, with D unclear. The germline V gene encodes CDR1 SGHTA and CDR2 FQGNSA. Trimming took 0 bases from V and 0 from J, leaving 8 bases between them. The CDR3 contains 16 residues.

The chain uses TRBV6-1 and TRBJ1-1; D remains ambiguous. The germline V and J ends were trimmed by 2 bases and 7 bases, with 14 bases remaining between them. The CDR3 extends over 14 amino acids. CDR1 and CDR2 from the germline V gene are MNHNS and SASEGT. CDR3 bases: TGTGCCAGCAGTGAAATCGGGCGGGGAGATGAAGCTTTCTTT. Translated, it gives CASSEIGRGDEAFF.

The chain recombines TRBV3-1 (or the pseudogene TRBV3-2) with TRBJ2-5; no reliable D call. From germline, CDR1 is LGHDT and CDR2 YNNKEL (reference sequence). This CDR3 has 14 residues. V dropped 1 base and J dropped 1 base, with 7 bases sitting between them. The CDR3 reads CASSQGSTQETQYF. CDR3 in DNA: TGTGCCAGCAGCCAAGGTAGTACCCAAGAGACCCAGTACTTC.

The rearrangement joins TRBV7-2 to TRBJ2-2; D is unclear. V was cut by 6 bases and J by 1 base, with 9 bases left in between. From germline, CDR1 is SGHTA and CDR2 FQGNSA. The CDR3 spans 14 residues. CDR3 coding DNA: TGTGCCAGCAGTCAACTATTGAACACCGGGGAGCTGTTTTTT. It is translated as CASSQLLNTGELFF.

The chain uses TRBV5-1 and TRBJ2-7, with D perhaps matching TRBD1 (5 bases). The CDR3 sequence is 12 residues long. Trimming removed 5 bases from V and 5 bases from J, with 11 bases in between. Germline CDR1 SGHRS, CDR2 YFSETQ. CDR3 in DNA: TGCGCCAGCAGGCAGGGTTATGACGAGCAGTACTTC. Translation: CASRQGYDEQYF.

The chain has TRBV24-1 and TRBJ2-5; 12 positions agree with TRBD2. This CDR3 has 16 residues. V lost 3 bases and J lost 5; bases outside the gene matches: 6. The germline CDR1 and CDR2 sequences are KGHDR and SFDVKD. The CDR3 loop reads CATSDMLAGGQETQYF. The CDR3 DNA sequence: TGTGCCACCAGTGATATGCTAGCGGGAGGGCAGGAGACCCAGTACTTC.

The chain links TRBV3-1 (or the pseudogene TRBV3-2) to TRBJ2-5; D perhaps matches TRBD2 (7 bases). CDR1 is LGHDT and CDR2 is YNNKEL in the germline V gene (reference sequence). The CDR3 covers 14 residues. Trimming took 4 bases from V and 7 from J, leaving 16 bases between them. The CDR3 loop reads CASSPTRGGGTQYF. CDR3 nucleotides: TGTGCCAGCAGCCCCACCAGGGGAGGGGGGACCCAGTACTTC.

The chain links TRBV7-3 to TRBJ1-2; D is unresolved. V was clipped by 0 bases and J by 8 bases, with 13 bases between them. Germline V gene lookup returns CDR1 SGHTA and CDR2 FQGTGA. The CDR3 totals 14 residues. CDR3 protein: CASSLTGGSGGYTF. CDR3 coding DNA: TGTGCCAGCAGCTTAACTGGAGGTTCGGGGGGCTACACCTTC. Based on the CDR3 plus reference TRBV7-3 and TRBJ1-2, the full variable domain is GAGVSQTPSNKVTEKGKYVELRCDPISGHTALYWYRQSLGQGPEFLIYFQGTGAADDSGLPNDRFFAVRPEGSVSTLKIQRTERGDSAVYLCASSLTGGSGGYTFGSGTRLTVV.